The rows below give T cell receptor beta chains drawn from one sample of a study of blood T cells in healthy people across ages. TCRdb analysed the 5' RACE reads with MiXCR anew, one entry per CDR3 protein. The table lists about 780,000 distinct CDR3 sequences, roughly 46% of them singletons. The sequenced material came from blood. Receptors were obtained from a man of 80 years or more in good health. The CDR3 runs from the conserved cysteine through the conserved F or W. D genes are given only for firm matches. The size of a clone is reported for some rows only, either as once, few or many, or as a class for expanded clones.

TRBJ2-1 few TRBV5-1 NA TGCGCCAGCAGCTTGGCCCGATTCGACAATGAGCAGTTCTTC CASSLARFDNEQFF
TRBJ1-4 many TRBV4-3 NA TGCGCCAGCAGCCGACAGAAGGGCGAAAAACTGTTTTTT CASSRQKGEKLFF
TRBJ2-2 NA TRBV20-1 TRBD2 TGCAGTGCCAGTAGTGGGAGGGGCCACGGGGAGCTGTTTTTT CSASSGRGHGELFF
TRBJ1-2 NA TRBV4-1 NA TGCGCCAGCAGCCACCCCTTTGACCAGCGAAATGGCTACACCTTC CASSHPFDQRNGYTF
TRBJ2-3 NA TRBV20-1 NA TGCAGTGCTGATCGAGGGGACACTTACACAGATACGCAGTATTTT CSADRGDTYTDTQYF
TRBJ2-1 NA TRBV5-1 NA TGCGCCAGCAGCTTAGTCCCAGGGGACTCAATCTGGTTCTTC CASSLVPGDSIWFF
TRBJ2-5 once TRBV7-2 TRBD2 TGTGCCAGCAGCTTAGGCAGTAGCGGGAGAGAAGAGACCCAGTACTTC CASSLGSSGREETQYF
TRBJ2-1 few TRBV20-1 TRBD2 TGCAGTGCTAGAGGGGTAGCGGGGTTCTACAATGAGCAGTTCTTC CSARGVAGFYNEQFF
TRBJ1-4 NA TRBV25-1 TRBD1 TGTGCCAGCAGTGAATTGGCAGGGGGTAATGAAAAACTGTTTTTT CASSELAGGNEKLFF
TRBJ2-5 NA TRBV7-2 NA TGTGCCAGCAGCTTAGAGCGGAGAAGGGAGACCCAGTACTTC CASSLERRRETQYF
TRBJ2-3 NA TRBV7-2 NA TGTGCCAGCAGCCAGGGACCACACGGCACAGATACGCAGTATTTT CASSQGPHGTDTQYF
TRBJ2-4 NA TRBV4-1 TRBD2 TGCGCCAGCAGCCATCCCGGGACTAGCGGCAAAAACATTCAGTACTTC CASSHPGTSGKNIQYF
TRBJ2-1 few TRBV18 TRBD2 TGTGCCAGCTCACCACCCGGAACTAGCGTGAACAATGAGCAGTTCTTC CASSPPGTSVNNEQFF
TRBJ2-7 few TRBV6-5 NA TGTGCCAGCAGCCGACAGGCAGACGGCGAGCAGTACTTC CASSRQADGEQYF
TRBJ2-7 NA TRBV6-5 NA TGTGCCAGCAGTTACTCGCGGCCCATTAACGGTCTCGAGCAGTACTTC CASSYSRPINGLEQYF
TRBJ1-2 NA TRBV5-1 NA TGCGCCAGCAGCTTGGGGCGATCTAACTATGGCTACACCTTC CASSLGRSNYGYTF
TRBJ2-7 NA TRBV2 TRBD1 TGTGCCAGCAGTGCACAGGGGCCCTCCTACGAGCAGTACTTC CASSAQGPSYEQYF
TRBJ2-5 many TRBV20-1 NA TGCAGTGCAAAACCAGGGGATCTCGCAGAGACCCAGTACTTC CSAKPGDLAETQYF
TRBJ2-3 NA TRBV20-1 TRBD2 TGCAGTGCCTTGGGACTAGCGGACTTACCTGGTACGCAGTATTTT CSALGLADLPGTQYF
TRBJ2-1 NA TRBV20-1 TRBD2 TGCAGTGCTAGACGTGCTAGCGGGAGGGCTAATGAGCAGTTCTTC CSARRASGRANEQFF
TRBJ1-6 few TRBV20-1 NA TGCAGTGCTAGGGGGGGGGGCGCGAACTATAATTCACCCCTCCACTTT CSARGGGANYNSPLHF
TRBJ2-3 NA TRBV10-3 NA TGTGCCATCGCTACTATTGAGGATACGCAGTATTTT CAIATIEDTQYF
TRBJ2-7 few TRBV12-3/TRBV12-4 TRBD2 TGTGCCAGCAGGAAGATGGCGGGGACTAATGACCAGTACTTC CASRKMAGTNDQYF
TRBJ1-4 few TRBV10-3 TRBD1 TGTGCCATCAGTCGGACAGGGGGCGACCCAACTAATGAAAAACTGTTTTTT CAISRTGGDPTNEKLFF
TRBJ2-1 NA TRBV5-1 TRBD2 TGCGCCAGCAGCGGCATGGGACTAGCGGGAGGCCCCTACAATGAGCAGTTCTTC CASSGMGLAGGPYNEQFF
TRBJ2-7 few TRBV5-1 NA TGCGCCAGCAGCTCGGGCAGCGGGCTCTACGAGCAGTACTTC CASSSGSGLYEQYF
TRBJ2-5 many TRBV12-3/TRBV12-4 TRBD1 TGTGCCAGCACCCTGAACGGACAGGTCCAAGAGACCCAGTACTTC CASTLNGQVQETQYF
TRBJ2-3 NA TRBV9 NA TGTGCCAGCAGCGACAAGAAGGGGGAGTTCCGAGATTCGCAGTATTTT CASSDKKGEFRDSQYF
TRBJ2-7 many TRBV12-3/TRBV12-4 NA TGTGCCAGCAGCACAGGGAGCGCCTCCTACGAGCAGTACTTC CASSTGSASYEQYF
TRBJ2-1 few TRBV20-1 TRBD2 TGCAGTGCTAGTTCGGGACTAGTGGGTTCCAATGAGCAGTTCTTC CSASSGLVGSNEQFF
TRBJ2-3 few TRBV9 NA TGTGCCAGCAGCGGACCAGACACAGATACGCAGTATTTT CASSGPDTDTQYF
TRBJ2-3 NA TRBV7-9 TRBD1 TGTGCCAGCAGCCGCCTGGGACAGGGCGTTTTGGATACGCAGTATTTT CASSRLGQGVLDTQYF
TRBJ2-3 NA TRBV19 NA TGTGCCAGTAGTATCCAAAAAGGGGGAAATACGCAGTATTTT CASSIQKGGNTQYF